This entry lists 7 T cell receptor beta chains sequenced from one sample in a study of cytomegalovirus exposure and HLA in healthy donors. Primers: 60 Vbeta forward and 13 Jbeta reverse. This table comes from immunoSEQ multiplex PCR, and its TCRdb copy is limited to in-frame clones, with some not included. The data contain some 200,000 clones, over 75% of them singletons. The sequenced material came from PBMCs. These receptors were collected from a boy aged 2-9 years in good health and CMV-seronegative.

The V gene is TRBV5-5, the J gene TRBJ2-1; D is ambiguous. Germline assignment: CDR1 SGHKS and CDR2 YYEKEE (reference sequence). Deletions cut 4 bases from V and 10 bases from J, with 18 bases between. This CDR3 contains 14 residues. The CDR3 loop is CASSTPNRLEEQFF. The CDR3 DNA is TGTGCCAGCAGCACCCCTAACCGTCTAGAAGAGCAGTTCTTC.

V gene TRBV4-3 combines with J gene TRBJ2-7; TRBD2 is a possible D gene (7 bases). Germline V lookup: CDR1 LGHNA, CDR2 YSLEER. Trimming took 1 base from V and 2 from J, leaving 15 bases between them. The CDR3 has 16 amino acids. CDR3 sequence: CASSQVLGGLAYEQYF. CDR3 nucleotides: TGCGCCAGCAGCCAAGTCCTCGGGGGGCTTGCCTACGAGCAGTACTTC.

The rearrangement uses TRBV18 and TRBJ2-7, with unresolved D. Trimming stripped 0 bases from V and 1 base from J, with 7 bases between. Germline assignment: CDR1 KGHSH and CDR2 LQKENI. The CDR3 runs 14 residues. This CDR3 reads CASSPPSKSYEQYF. DNA for the CDR3: TGTGCCAGCTCACCACCGAGCAAGTCCTACGAGCAGTACTTC.

This chain uses TRBV7-2 with TRBJ2-5, with a possible D match to TRBD2 (7 bases). CDR1 SGHTA and CDR2 FQGNSA come from the germline V gene. The CDR3 loop spans 15 amino acids. The V gene lost 2 bases and the J gene lost 2 bases, with 12 bases spanning the gap. CDR3 protein: CASSLRRGGQETQYF. The CDR3 DNA reads TGTGCCAGCAGCTTAAGGAGGGGGGGGCAAGAGACCCAGTACTTC.

J is TRBJ2-7 and V is TRBV7-2; 9 bases line up with TRBD2. The CDR3 loop spans 19 amino acids. Germline lookup yields CDR1 SGHTA and CDR2 FQGNSA. The V and J ends lost 2 bases and 6 bases, in that order; junction bases with no gene match: 20. Here the CDR3 reads CASSLIDGRGLAVLREQYF. Written as DNA, the CDR3 is TGTGCCAGCAGCTTAATAGACGGGCGGGGACTAGCAGTTTTACGCGAGCAGTACTTC.

The chain uses TRBV7-9 and TRBJ1-4; a possible D gene is TRBD1 (5 bases). The germline CDR1 and CDR2 sequences are SEHNR and FQNEAQ (reference sequence). V was shortened by 1 base and J by 0 bases, with 9 bases between the two germline ends. This CDR3 is 16 amino acids long. CDR3 protein: CASSLGWGATNEKLFF. The DNA for the CDR3 is TGTGCCAGCAGCTTAGGGTGGGGGGCAACTAATGAAAAACTGTTTTTT. Variable domain in full (rest from reference TRBV7-9 and TRBJ1-4): DTGVSQNPRHKITKRGQNVTFRCDPISEHNRLYWYRQTLGQGPEFLTYFQNEAQLEKSRLLSDRFSAERPKGSFSTLEIQRTEQGDSAMYLCASSLGWGATNEKLFFGSGTQLSVL.

In this sample, this clone turned up a few times. The rearrangement joins TRBV4-3 to TRBJ1-1, with 7 bases identical to TRBD1. The CDR3 is made up of 15 amino acids. V was clipped by 1 base and J by 1 base; unmatched bases: 3. Germline CDR1 is LGHNA and CDR2 is YSLEER. This chain's CDR3 is CASSQGDRPNTEAFF. CDR3 sequence (DNA): TGCGCCAGCAGCCAAGGGGACAGACCGAACACTGAAGCTTTCTTT.